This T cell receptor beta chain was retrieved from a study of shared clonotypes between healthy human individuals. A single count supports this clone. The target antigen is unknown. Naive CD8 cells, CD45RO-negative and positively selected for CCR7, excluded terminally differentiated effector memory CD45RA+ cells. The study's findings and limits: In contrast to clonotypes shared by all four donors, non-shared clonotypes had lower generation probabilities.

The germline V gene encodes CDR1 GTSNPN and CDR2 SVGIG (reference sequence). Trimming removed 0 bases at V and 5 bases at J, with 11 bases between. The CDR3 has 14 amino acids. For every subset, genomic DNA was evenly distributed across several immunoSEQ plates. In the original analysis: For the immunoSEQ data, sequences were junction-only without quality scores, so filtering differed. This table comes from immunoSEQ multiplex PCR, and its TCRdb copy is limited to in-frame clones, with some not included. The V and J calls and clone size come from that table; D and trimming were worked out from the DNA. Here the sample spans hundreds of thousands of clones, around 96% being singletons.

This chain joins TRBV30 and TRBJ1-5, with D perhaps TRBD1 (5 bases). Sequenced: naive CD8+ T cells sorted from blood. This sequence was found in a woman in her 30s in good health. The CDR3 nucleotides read TGTGCCTGGAGTGTTGTAGGGGACGATCAGCCCCAGCATTTT. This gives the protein CAWSVVGDDQPQHF.